A selection of T cell receptor beta chains follows, all from one sample in a study of cytomegalovirus exposure and HLA in healthy donors. Libraries were prepared by immunoSEQ multiplex PCR; TCRdb keeps only in-frame clonotypes and omits some of them. This sample has fewer than 200,000 clones, with more than 60% found just once. The sequencing input was PBMCs. Receptor source: a male donor in good health and CMV-seronegative. The CDR3 runs from the conserved cysteine through the conserved F or W. The order of the fields is V gene, clone size, D gene, J gene, CDR3 DNA, CDR3 protein. D genes are given only for firm matches. Clone size, where shown, is once, few, many, or a class for clones that have expanded.

v_gene: TRBV6-1
abundance: once
d_gene: NA
j_gene: TRBJ2-2
CDR3nt: TGTGCCAGTGATCGACAGGTGAACGGGGAGCTGTTTTTT
CDR3aa: CASDRQVNGELFF

v_gene: TRBV7-9
abundance: NA
d_gene: NA
j_gene: TRBJ1-1
CDR3nt: TGTTCCAGCAGCAATCCAGGGGACACTGAAGCTTTCTTT
CDR3aa: CSSSNPGDTEAFF

v_gene: TRBV6-5
abundance: NA
d_gene: TRBD1
j_gene: TRBJ1-6
CDR3nt: TGTGCCAGCAGTTCCGGGACAGGAGGGTCACCCCTCCACTTT
CDR3aa: CASSSGTGGSPLHF

v_gene: TRBV29-1
abundance: NA
d_gene: NA
j_gene: TRBJ1-2
CDR3nt: TGCAGCGTTTCTGACTATGGCTACACCTTC
CDR3aa: CSVSDYGYTF

v_gene: TRBV7-9
abundance: NA
d_gene: NA
j_gene: TRBJ1-5
CDR3nt: TGTGCCAGCAGCTTGAGTTATCAGCCCCAGCATTTT
CDR3aa: CASSLSYQPQHF

v_gene: TRBV6-6
abundance: NA
d_gene: TRBD1
j_gene: TRBJ2-3
CDR3nt: TGTGCCAGCAGCCTACAGGGGGCTTTCACAGATACGCAGTATTTT
CDR3aa: CASSLQGAFTDTQYF

v_gene: TRBV6-5
abundance: NA
d_gene: NA
j_gene: TRBJ1-3
CDR3nt: TGTGCCAGCAGTCCCCCGCGGGGGAACACCATATATTTT
CDR3aa: CASSPPRGNTIYF

v_gene: TRBV5-1
abundance: NA
d_gene: NA
j_gene: TRBJ1-4
CDR3nt: TGCGCCAGCAGCATACGGGAGAGAACTTCCACTAGTGAAAAACTGTTTTTT
CDR3aa: CASSIRERTSTSEKLFF

v_gene: TRBV16
abundance: NA
d_gene: TRBD2
j_gene: TRBJ2-5
CDR3nt: TGTGCCAGCAGCCAACTAGCGGGAGGGGATATGAGGGAGCAGTACTTC
CDR3aa: CASSQLAGGDMREQYF

v_gene: TRBV9
abundance: NA
d_gene: NA
j_gene: TRBJ2-7
CDR3nt: TGTGCCAGCAGCGTAGCTTGGCGGGGTCACGAGCAGTACTTC
CDR3aa: CASSVAWRGHEQYF

v_gene: TRBV7-9
abundance: NA
d_gene: TRBD1
j_gene: TRBJ2-6
CDR3nt: TGTGCCAGCAGCTCCATAAACCGGGACAGGGGGTCCGGGGCCAACGTCCTGACTTTC
CDR3aa: CASSSINRDRGSGANVLTF

v_gene: TRBV19
abundance: NA
d_gene: NA
j_gene: TRBJ1-5
CDR3nt: TGTGCCAGTAGTATTGGAAAACAGTTCAATCAGCCCCAGCATTTT
CDR3aa: CASSIGKQFNQPQHF

v_gene: TRBV4-3
abundance: NA
d_gene: TRBD1
j_gene: TRBJ2-1
CDR3nt: TGCGCCAGCAGCCAATGGGACAGGAGGGGGGAGCAGTTCTTC
CDR3aa: CASSQWDRRGEQFF

v_gene: TRBV5-5
abundance: NA
d_gene: NA
j_gene: TRBJ2-1
CDR3nt: TGTGCCAGCAGCTTGGGGAACCTACTAAGCTCCTACAATGAGCAGTTCTTC
CDR3aa: CASSLGNLLSSYNEQFF

v_gene: TRBV9
abundance: few
d_gene: NA
j_gene: TRBJ2-3
CDR3nt: TGTGCCAGCAGCCCTCGGCTTGACCTAGCCCCAGATACGCAGTATTTT
CDR3aa: CASSPRLDLAPDTQYF

v_gene: TRBV4-2
abundance: NA
d_gene: NA
j_gene: TRBJ2-1
CDR3nt: TGTGCCAGCAGCCAGGAAACAGGCGTCTACAATGAGCAGTTCTTC
CDR3aa: CASSQETGVYNEQFF

v_gene: TRBV30
abundance: NA
d_gene: NA
j_gene: TRBJ1-2
CDR3nt: TGTGCCTGGTCGGAGAACTATGGCTACACCTTC
CDR3aa: CAWSENYGYTF

v_gene: TRBV9
abundance: NA
d_gene: TRBD2
j_gene: TRBJ2-1
CDR3nt: TGTGCCAGCAGCGTAGCAGGTGCGGGAGGGCCGTATGAGCAGTTCTTC
CDR3aa: CASSVAGAGGPYEQFF

v_gene: TRBV19
abundance: NA
d_gene: NA
j_gene: TRBJ2-7
CDR3nt: TGTGCCAGTAGGCTGCGGGACAGCAGCTCCTACGAGCAGTACTTC
CDR3aa: CASRLRDSSSYEQYF

v_gene: TRBV7-9
abundance: NA
d_gene: NA
j_gene: TRBJ2-3
CDR3nt: TGTGCCAGCAGCTTAGGTTGGATGATGCAGCGAAACACAGATACGCAGTATTTT
CDR3aa: CASSLGWMMQRNTDTQYF

v_gene: TRBV16
abundance: few
d_gene: TRBD1
j_gene: TRBJ1-1
CDR3nt: TGTGCCAGCAGCCAATTGTACAGGGGGCCGGGCACTGAAGCTTTCTTT
CDR3aa: CASSQLYRGPGTEAFF

v_gene: TRBV6-1
abundance: NA
d_gene: NA
j_gene: TRBJ1-5
CDR3nt: TGTGCCAGCAGTGGGGTCGACTTGAATCAGCCCCAGCATTTT
CDR3aa: CASSGVDLNQPQHF

v_gene: TRBV7-2
abundance: NA
d_gene: TRBD2
j_gene: TRBJ2-2
CDR3nt: TGTGCCAGCAGCTTGGGCGGGAGGATCGGGGAGCTGTTTTTT
CDR3aa: CASSLGGRIGELFF

v_gene: TRBV2
abundance: NA
d_gene: NA
j_gene: TRBJ2-1
CDR3nt: TGTGCCAGCAGGCGGGCGCTTTACAATGAGCAGTTCTTC
CDR3aa: CASRRALYNEQFF

v_gene: TRBV20-1
abundance: few
d_gene: NA
j_gene: TRBJ2-3
CDR3nt: TGCAGTGCTAGAGATCAAACGCAGTATTTT
CDR3aa: CSARDQTQYF

v_gene: TRBV15
abundance: NA
d_gene: NA
j_gene: TRBJ2-7
CDR3nt: TGTGCCACCAGCAGAGCGGGGGTAAACTACGAGCAGTACTTC
CDR3aa: CATSRAGVNYEQYF